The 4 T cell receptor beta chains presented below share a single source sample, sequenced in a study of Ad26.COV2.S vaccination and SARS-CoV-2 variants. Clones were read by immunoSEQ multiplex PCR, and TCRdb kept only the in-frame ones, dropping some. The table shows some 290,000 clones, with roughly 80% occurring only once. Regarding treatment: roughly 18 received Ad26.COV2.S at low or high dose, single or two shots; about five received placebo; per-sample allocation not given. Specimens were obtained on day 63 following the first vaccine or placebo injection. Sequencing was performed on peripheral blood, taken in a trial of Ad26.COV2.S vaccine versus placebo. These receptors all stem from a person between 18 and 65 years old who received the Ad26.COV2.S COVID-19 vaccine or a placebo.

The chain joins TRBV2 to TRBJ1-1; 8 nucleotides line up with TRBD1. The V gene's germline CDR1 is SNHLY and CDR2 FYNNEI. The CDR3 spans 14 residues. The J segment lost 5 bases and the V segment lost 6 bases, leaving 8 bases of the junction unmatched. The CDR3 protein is CASRTGTGFTEAFF. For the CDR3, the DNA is TGTGCCAGCAGAACGGGGACAGGATTTACTGAAGCTTTCTTT. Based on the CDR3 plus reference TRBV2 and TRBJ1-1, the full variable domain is EPEVTQTPSHQVTQMGQEVILRCVPISNHLYFYWYRQILGQKVEFLVSFYNNEISEKSEIFDDQFSVERPDGSNFTLKIRSTKLEDSAMYFCASRTGTGFTEAFFGQGTRLTVV.

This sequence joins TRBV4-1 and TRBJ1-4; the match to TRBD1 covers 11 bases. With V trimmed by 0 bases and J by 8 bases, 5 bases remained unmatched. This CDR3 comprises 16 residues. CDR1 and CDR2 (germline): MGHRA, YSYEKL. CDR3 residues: CASSQDGGTGGEKLFF. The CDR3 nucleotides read TGCGCCAGCAGCCAAGATGGAGGGACAGGGGGAGAAAAACTGTTTTTT.

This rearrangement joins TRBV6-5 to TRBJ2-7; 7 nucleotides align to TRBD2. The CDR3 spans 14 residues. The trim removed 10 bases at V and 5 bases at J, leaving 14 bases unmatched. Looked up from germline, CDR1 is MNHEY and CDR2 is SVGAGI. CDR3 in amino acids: CANGGINERDEQYF. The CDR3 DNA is TGTGCCAACGGGGGGATAAACGAACGGGACGAGCAGTACTTC.

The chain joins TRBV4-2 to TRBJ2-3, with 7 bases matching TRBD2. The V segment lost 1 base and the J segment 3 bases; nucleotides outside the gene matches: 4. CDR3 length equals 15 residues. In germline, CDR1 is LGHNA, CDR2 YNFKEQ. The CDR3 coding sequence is TGTGCCAGCAGCCAAGGCCGGGACTATACAGATACGCAGTATTTT. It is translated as CASSQGRDYTDTQYF.